This is a list of T cell receptor beta chains from one sample in a study of cytomegalovirus exposure and HLA in healthy donors. Generated by immunoSEQ multiplex PCR, the TCRdb table keeps only in-frame clones and is missing some. The sample includes more than 85,000 clones, less than 85% of them seen just once. Sequencing input: PBMCs. These receptors were taken from a man aged 25 to 45 in good health and CMV-seropositive. The CDR3 runs from the conserved cysteine through the conserved F or W. D genes are given only for firm matches. Clone size is not always given. Where it is, it says once, few, many or a class for expanded clones.

j_call | v_call | d_call | clone_size | cdr3_nt | cdr3_aa
TRBJ1-1 | TRBV6-1 | TRBD1 | NA | TGTGCCAGCACCCTGCGGGACAGCAACACTGAAGCTTTCTTT | CASTLRDSNTEAFF
TRBJ2-3 | TRBV9 | TRBD1 | NA | TGTGCCAGCAGCCGGACAGGCCAGGTCACAGATACGCAGTATTTT | CASSRTGQVTDTQYF
TRBJ1-2 | TRBV9 | TRBD1 | NA | TGTGCCAGCAGCGCCGGGACAGGGGGCTCATTCTATGGCTACACCTTC | CASSAGTGGSFYGYTF
TRBJ2-2 | TRBV28 | NA | NA | TGTGCCAGCAGTCTTCCCCTTGGGACTCAGGCCGGGGAGCTGTTTTTT | CASSLPLGTQAGELFF
TRBJ1-4 | TRBV28 | NA | NA | TGTGCCAGCACCTCGGGTGAAAAACTGTTTTTT | CASTSGEKLFF
TRBJ2-7 | TRBV7-9 | NA | NA | TGTGCCAGCAGTTCTGGGGCCTCCTACGAGCAGTACTTC | CASSSGASYEQYF
TRBJ1-1 | TRBV7-8 | NA | NA | TGTGCCAGCAGCTTAGGGGACTGGAACACTGAAGCTTTCTTT | CASSLGDWNTEAFF
TRBJ2-1 | TRBV19 | NA | few | TGTGCCAGTAGCCCAACCCCTAGTCCCTACAATGAGCAGTTCTTC | CASSPTPSPYNEQFF
TRBJ1-1 | TRBV29-1 | TRBD1 | NA | TGCAGCGGAAGGGACAGGGATTTTTCTGAAGCTTTCTTT | CSGRDRDFSEAFF
TRBJ1-2 | TRBV7-2 | NA | NA | TGTGCCAGCAGCTTATTGTTTGAGGGCTATGGCTACACCTTC | CASSLLFEGYGYTF
TRBJ2-5 | TRBV7-9 | NA | NA | TGTGCCAGCAGCCCTTCATCGGGGTTAAGCGAGACCCAGTACTTC | CASSPSSGLSETQYF
TRBJ2-1 | TRBV9 | TRBD2 | NA | TGTGCCAGCAGCGTGGGGGGAGGGAACAATGAGCAGTTCTTC | CASSVGGGNNEQFF
TRBJ2-1 | TRBV5-1 | NA | NA | TGCGCCAGCAGCCCAGTCTTGACGGGGGACCGCAATGAGCAGTTCTTC | CASSPVLTGDRNEQFF
TRBJ1-6 | TRBV6-1 | NA | NA | TGTGCCAGCAGTTTATGGACAGTTGGTAATTCACCCCTCCACTTT | CASSLWTVGNSPLHF
TRBJ2-5 | TRBV7-6 | TRBD2 | NA | TGTGCCAGCAGCATCTGGACTAGTCGCTGGGAGACCCAGTACTTC | CASSIWTSRWETQYF
TRBJ2-3 | TRBV5-8 | TRBD2 | once | TGTGCCAGCAGCGGCGGGACTAGCAGCACAGATACGCAGTATTTT | CASSGGTSSTDTQYF
TRBJ1-6 | TRBV6-5 | TRBD1 | NA | TGTGCCAGCAGCGATGACAGGGTTAGGACACCCCTCCACTTT | CASSDDRVRTPLHF
TRBJ2-3 | TRBV13 | TRBD2 | NA | TGTGCCAGCAGCCTCAGGACTAGTAGCGCAGATACGCAGTATTTT | CASSLRTSSADTQYF
TRBJ1-4 | TRBV27 | TRBD1 | NA | TGTGCCAGCAGCGACAGGGGGCCTGAAAAACTGTTTTTT | CASSDRGPEKLFF
TRBJ2-7 | TRBV18 | NA | NA | TGTGCCAGCTCACTATTGTACCTACAGGGAAGTAAGTACGAGCAGTACTTC | CASSLLYLQGSKYEQYF
TRBJ2-5 | TRBV30 | TRBD2 | NA | TGTGCCTGGAGTGAGGGTAGCGGGGGGTTCGAGACCCAGTACTTC | CAWSEGSGGFETQYF
TRBJ1-2 | TRBV6-5 | NA | NA | TGTGCCAGCAGCCGAGTTACGCGCAGGCCCTATGGCTACACCTTC | CASSRVTRRPYGYTF
TRBJ1-5 | TRBV28 | NA | once | TGTGCCAGCAGTCTGCGGACAGATAGCAATCAGCCCCAGCATTTT | CASSLRTDSNQPQHF
TRBJ1-5 | TRBV28 | NA | NA | TGTGCCAGCAGTCCCGGGGGGCCCCAGCATTTT | CASSPGGPQHF
TRBJ1-1 | TRBV30 | NA | NA | TGTGCCTGGATGGTATTGAGGAGGAAGGGGGACACTGAAGCTTTCTTT | CAWMVLRRKGDTEAFF
TRBJ2-5 | TRBV7-9 | TRBD1 | few | TGTGCCAGCAGCTCAACAGGGGGCGGGTTATCATTAGAGACCCAGTACTTC | CASSSTGGGLSLETQYF
TRBJ2-1 | TRBV30 | NA | NA | TGTGCCTGGAGTGTACTCCAGCGCCTTGGAGGTTACAATGAGCAGTTCTTC | CAWSVLQRLGGYNEQFF
TRBJ2-1 | TRBV6-5 | NA | NA | TGTGCCAGCAGGGGGGGACGATACAATGAGCAGTTCTTC | CASRGGRYNEQFF
TRBJ1-2 | TRBV2 | NA | NA | TGTGCCAGCAGTGAAGCGCGGGGGGGTTATGGCTACACCTTC | CASSEARGGYGYTF
TRBJ1-1 | TRBV5-8 | TRBD1 | NA | TGTGCCAGCAGCTTAGGACAGGGGGCCGGAACTGAAGCTTTCTTT | CASSLGQGAGTEAFF
TRBJ1-5 | TRBV28 | NA | NA | TGTGCCAGCAGCCCACGGACTAATAGAGTGGGGCAGCCCCAGCATTTT | CASSPRTNRVGQPQHF
TRBJ2-3 | TRBV4-2 | TRBD2 | NA | TGTGCCAGCAGCCAAGTGTGGGCGGGGGTTAGCACAGATACGCAGTATTTT | CASSQVWAGVSTDTQYF
TRBJ1-6 | TRBV30 | NA | NA | TGTGCCTGCCAGGGTGCCACCTATAATTCACCCCTCCACTTT | CACQGATYNSPLHF
TRBJ2-3 | TRBV6-5 | NA | NA | TGTGCCAGCAGTTCTCAAGGTGGGAGGACAGATACGCAGTATTTT | CASSSQGGRTDTQYF
TRBJ2-7 | TRBV28 | TRBD1 | NA | TGTGCCAGCTCGATTACGACAGGGGGCCCTACTTACGAGCAGTACTTC | CASSITTGGPTYEQYF
TRBJ1-1 | TRBV7-3 | TRBD1 | few | TGTGCCAGCAGCTTAAAGGGGGGAGGACAGGGGTTTACTGAAGCTTTCTTT | CASSLKGGGQGFTEAFF
TRBJ2-1 | TRBV14 | TRBD1 | few | TGTGCCAGCAGCCAAGTTGGGGGACTCCCGGGACAGGGGTGGCATGAGCAGTTCTTC | CASSQVGGLPGQGWHEQFF
TRBJ1-3 | TRBV7-2 | NA | once | TGTGCCAGCAGCTTAACGAGCTCTGGAAACACCATATATTTT | CASSLTSSGNTIYF
TRBJ1-5 | TRBV7-7 | NA | NA | TGTGCCAGCAGCCCCGGTAGCAATCAGCCCCAGCATTTT | CASSPGSNQPQHF